These 9 T cell receptor beta chains originate from one sample sequenced in a study of cytomegalovirus exposure and HLA in healthy donors. The PCR had 60 Vbeta and 13 Jbeta primers. Some clones are missing from TCRdb's copy, which holds only in-frame ones; the method was immunoSEQ multiplex PCR. Here the sample spans over 150,000 clones, 81% being singletons. What was sequenced was PBMCs. Receptors originate from a woman aged 30 to 39 in good health and CMV-seronegative.

The genes are TRBV5-1 and TRBJ2-2; D might be TRBD1 (5 bases). V was trimmed by 0 bases and J by 6 bases, leaving 12 bases between them. This CDR3 spans 15 amino acids. CDR1 is SGHRS, CDR2 YFSETQ, per germline. The CDR3, as DNA: TGCGCCAGCAGCTTGGTTTCAGGGCCCCCCGGGGAGCTGTTTTTT. Translated, it gives CASSLVSGPPGELFF.

This rearrangement joins TRBV4-2 to TRBJ2-5; D ambiguous. The germline V and J ends were trimmed by 1 base and 3 bases, with 9 bases remaining between them. This CDR3 comprises 14 residues. The germline CDR1 and CDR2 sequences are LGHNA and YNFKEQ. The CDR3 sequence: CASSQGIGKETQYF. CDR3 sequence (DNA): TGTGCCAGCAGCCAAGGAATTGGCAAAGAGACCCAGTACTTC.

The rearrangement uses TRBV7-2 and TRBJ2-3; 7 bases line up with TRBD1. CDR1 and CDR2 (germline): SGHTA, FQGNSA. Trimming took 3 bases from V and 0 from J; bases not matched to a gene: 3. CDR3 size: 15 residues. DNA of the CDR3: TGTGCCAGCAGCTTGGGGACAGCTAGCACAGATACGCAGTATTTT. Its protein is CASSLGTASTDTQYF.

The J gene is TRBJ1-4, the V gene TRBV7-6; D is perhaps TRBD1 (5 bases). The germline CDR1 and CDR2 sequences are SGHVS and FNYEAQ. The CDR3 length is 15 residues. V was trimmed by 1 base and J by 8 bases, leaving 14 bases between them. CDR3: CASSLVLGQEEKLFF. The CDR3 DNA reads as TGTGCCAGCAGCTTAGTTTTGGGGCAGGAGGAAAAACTGTTTTTT.

V gene TRBV10-1 combines with J gene TRBJ2-3, with 8 bases matching TRBD1. CDR3 length: 12 amino acids. Trimming at V came to 7 bases and at J to 10 bases, leaving 7 bases not matched to a gene. Germline V lookup: CDR1 WNHNN, CDR2 SYGVQD (reference sequence). The CDR3 DNA reads TGCGCCAGCAATACAGGGGGACACTCGCAGTATTTT. It specifies CASNTGGHSQYF.

This clone came up once. The V call is TRBV5-4, the J call TRBJ2-3, with D perhaps matching TRBD1 (5 bases). V was shortened by 0 bases and J by 4 bases, with 9 bases between the two germline ends. Germline V gives CDR1 SGHNT, CDR2 YYREEE (reference sequence). The CDR3 has 14 amino acids. The CDR3: CASSLAPGSDTQYF. The CDR3 coding sequence is TGTGCCAGCAGCTTGGCCCCAGGGTCAGATACGCAGTATTTT.

This chain joins TRBV28 and TRBJ2-7; TRBD1 matches at 9 bases. J gave up 8 bases and V 6 bases, and 5 bases lay outside the gene matches. Germline V gives CDR1 MDHEN, CDR2 SYDVKM. The CDR3 runs 12 residues. The chain's CDR3 is CASSSGQGKQYF. The CDR3 DNA is TGTGCCAGCAGCTCAGGACAGGGGAAGCAGTACTTC.

The chain combines TRBV5-8 with TRBJ1-1, with a possible D match to TRBD1 (5 bases). From germline, CDR1 is SGHTS and CDR2 YDEGEE. The CDR3 consists of 17 residues. The ends were cut back, 2 bases at V and 1 base at J, with 18 bases in the middle. The CDR3 is CASSFKGLSFGNTEAFF. CDR3 nucleotide sequence: TGTGCCAGCAGCTTCAAGGGGCTTTCCTTCGGGAACACTGAAGCTTTCTTT.

The V call is TRBV7-2, the J call TRBJ2-5, with D perhaps matching TRBD1 (6 bases). This CDR3 region has 17 residues. CDR1 and CDR2 from the germline V gene are SGHTA and FQGNSA. V lost 4 bases, J lost 1 base, and 19 bases lay in between. This CDR3 is CASSSWGQGPPQETQYF. The CDR3 DNA sequence: TGTGCCAGCAGCTCTTGGGGGCAGGGGCCGCCCCAAGAGACCCAGTACTTC.